This T cell receptor (beta chain) was observed in a study of blood T cell repertoires in COVID-19. Overall study context: PBMCs, B-cell-depleted T cells, or T cells were the source of the cDNA or gDNA that made up the material.

The age range of participants was about 18 to 95 years, with residence in about two dozen US areas. Participants' reported clinical history set cohort assignment. Original processing notes: Nucleated cell number was recorded as an estimate derived from reference gene primer amplification. Using immunoSEQ multiplex PCR, the repertoire was profiled, and TCRdb retains in-frame clones only, with some absent. That table is the source of V, J and clone size, and D and trimming were worked out from the DNA. Of hundreds of thousands of clones in the sample, approximately 86% were seen once. Trimming removed 6 bases from V and 0 bases from J, with 14 bases in between. This CDR3 has 15 amino acids. The germline V gene has CDR1 MNHEY and CDR2 SMNVEV (reference sequence).

The receptor was derived from a woman younger than 45 with acute COVID-19. The chain joins TRBV27 to TRBJ1-2, with D tentatively TRBD1 (6 bases). The sequencing sample was made of PBMCs or T cells enriched from blood (not recorded which). Here the CDR3 DNA reads TGTGCCAGCAGCCTTAGGGGGGGCCCTAACTATGGCTACACCTTC. Translating gives CASSLRGGPNYGYTF.